A selection of T cell receptor beta chains follows, all from one sample in a study of control samples from healthy donors and cancer patients. The table came from immunoSEQ multiplex PCR; TCRdb's copy has only in-frame clones and leaves some out. The data show 100,000 to 150,000 clones, about nine tenths seen once. Sequenced input: blood. The receptors come from a man aged 40-49 years in good health. Each CDR3 is given with its conserved first and last residue. The D gene is left open where the match is weak. Rows may omit the clone size; those that give it use once, few, many or a size class.

d_call	v_call	clone_size	j_call	cdr3_nt	cdr3_aa
.	TRBV5-1	.	TRBJ2-5	TGCGCCAGCAGCAGCTCTGAGGGGACCCGAGAGACCCAGTACTTC	CASSSSEGTRETQYF
.	TRBV25-1	.	TRBJ2-3	TGTGCCAGCAGTGAAGAGATCGCAGATACGCAGTATTTT	CASSEEIADTQYF
.	TRBV6-2/TRBV6-3	.	TRBJ1-5	TGTGCCAGCAGTTACGTGGGGAGCGGCAATCAGCCCCAGCATTTT	CASSYVGSGNQPQHF
.	TRBV6-1	.	TRBJ2-5	TGTGCCAGCAGTGAACAGAACGAGGCGACCCAGTACTTC	CASSEQNEATQYF
TRBD2	TRBV2	.	TRBJ2-5	TGTGCCAGCAGTGAACGGACTAGCCGTTGGGAGACCCAGTACTTC	CASSERTSRWETQYF
TRBD1	TRBV7-8	.	TRBJ2-3	TGTGCCAGCAGCACGAGGGACAGGGGTGGCACAGATACGCAGTATTTT	CASSTRDRGGTDTQYF
.	TRBV5-1	.	TRBJ2-7	TGCGCCAGCAGCTTGTCGCCAGGGGACTACGAGCAGTACTTC	CASSLSPGDYEQYF
TRBD1	TRBV24-1	.	TRBJ1-5	TGTGCCACCAGTGATTCCCCGGGTGAACAGGGGGCAGTCCAGCCCCAGCATTTT	CATSDSPGEQGAVQPQHF
.	TRBV7-9	.	TRBJ1-3	TGTGCCAGCAGCTTAGCCCGGGGTGGAAACACCATATATTTT	CASSLARGGNTIYF
.	TRBV7-9	.	TRBJ1-2	TGTGCCAGCAGCTTTCCCGGACAGTTCTATGGCTACACCTTC	CASSFPGQFYGYTF
.	TRBV4-3	once	TRBJ1-6	TGCGCCAGCAGCCATGTGACAGGAGATTCACCCCTCCACTTT	CASSHVTGDSPLHF
TRBD1	TRBV11-3	.	TRBJ1-4	TGTGCCAGCAGCCCCAGTGGAGGGGGCTTTGGAAAACTGTTTTTT	CASSPSGGGFGKLFF
.	TRBV5-1	.	TRBJ2-5	TGCGCCAGCAGCCCTGGGGGGGGCGAGACCCAGTACTTC	CASSPGGGETQYF
TRBD2	TRBV25-1	.	TRBJ2-1	TGTGCCAGCGGGGGACTAGGGGCCCACAATGAGCAGTTCTTC	CASGGLGAHNEQFF
TRBD2	TRBV10-2	.	TRBJ2-5	TGCGCCAGCAGGGGGGGGTCTTGGTACCAAGAGACCCAGTACTTC	CASRGGSWYQETQYF
.	TRBV18	few	TRBJ2-5	TGTGCCAGCTCACAGGGGGAGGAGACCCAGTACTTC	CASSQGEETQYF
.	TRBV4-3	.	TRBJ2-2	TGCGCCAGCAGCCAAGATCCCACCGGGGAGCTGTTTTTT	CASSQDPTGELFF
.	TRBV30	.	TRBJ1-1	TGTGCCTGGAGTGCCCTCGGAAGGGGCTCAGAAGCTTTCTTT	CAWSALGRGSEAFF
.	TRBV30	.	TRBJ1-1	TGTGCCTGGAGTGTGGGCCGGGCCGCTGAAGCTTTCTTT	CAWSVGRAAEAFF
.	TRBV29-1	.	TRBJ1-4	TGCAGCGTTATGGGCCTGCGGGAAAAACTGTTTTTT	CSVMGLREKLFF
.	TRBV27	.	TRBJ1-2	TGTGCCAGCAGTTTAACTGAGGGGGACTATGGCTACACCTTC	CASSLTEGDYGYTF
.	TRBV5-1	.	TRBJ1-4	TGCGCCAGCAGGGGGCTTGGTAATGAAAAACTGTTTTTT	CASRGLGNEKLFF
.	TRBV19	.	TRBJ2-2	TGTGCCAGTAGTATGTCGTGGTGGGCCCCTTCAAACACCGGGGAGCTGTTTTTT	CASSMSWWAPSNTGELFF
.	TRBV5-1	.	TRBJ2-7	TGCGCCAGCAGATTCACTCAGGGTGAGGCTTACGAGCAGTACTTC	CASRFTQGEAYEQYF
.	TRBV10-3	.	TRBJ1-4	TGTGCCATCAGTGAGAGGGAAAAACTGTTTTTT	CAISEREKLFF
TRBD1	TRBV18	once	TRBJ1-1	TGTGCCAGCTCACCGGGAGGGGGCATGGGCACTGAAGCTTTCTTT	CASSPGGGMGTEAFF
.	TRBV9	once	TRBJ2-7	TGTGCCAGCAGCGTAGGGGCGGGGATCCGCTACGAGCAGTACTTC	CASSVGAGIRYEQYF
.	TRBV6-2/TRBV6-3	.	TRBJ1-2	TGTGCCAGCAGTTACCAAGACGGAGTTGCTTATGGCTACACCTTC	CASSYQDGVAYGYTF
.	TRBV5-1	.	TRBJ1-1	TGCGCCAGCAGCCTATCACAGACGACAGTCAGTGAAGCTTTCTTT	CASSLSQTTVSEAFF
.	TRBV24-1	.	TRBJ1-4	TGTGCCACCAGCAAAACAGGGTTGGCTGAAAAACTGTTTTTT	CATSKTGLAEKLFF
.	TRBV18	.	TRBJ1-1	TGTGCCAGCTCACGGGGGGCTGGCACTGAAGCTTTCTTT	CASSRGAGTEAFF
.	TRBV24-1	.	TRBJ2-7	TGTGCCACCAGTGACCCGGGACGGCCAAAGCAGTACTTC	CATSDPGRPKQYF
TRBD1	TRBV7-9	.	TRBJ1-4	TGTGCCAGCAGCTCATCCGGAAGGGGACAGCGGAATGAAAAACTGTTTTTT	CASSSSGRGQRNEKLFF
.	TRBV6-6	.	TRBJ1-5	TGTGCCAGCAGCTTTTCAGGGAATAGCAATCAGCCCCAGCATTTT	CASSFSGNSNQPQHF
TRBD1	TRBV29-1	.	TRBJ1-2	TGCAGCGTTACCCCGGACAGGATCTATGGCTACACCTTC	CSVTPDRIYGYTF
TRBD1	TRBV7-8	.	TRBJ1-5	TGTGCCAGCAGCTTACGGGACAGACGTAGCAATCAGCCCCAGCATTTT	CASSLRDRRSNQPQHF
TRBD1	TRBV7-8	.	TRBJ2-3	TGTGCCAGCAGCACTCGGGACAGGGGAAGCTCAGATACGCAGTATTTT	CASSTRDRGSSDTQYF
.	TRBV10-1	.	TRBJ2-3	TGCGCCAGCAGTGACCCGAAAGGGCACACAGATACGCAGTATTTT	CASSDPKGHTDTQYF
TRBD2	TRBV19	.	TRBJ2-1	TGTGCCAGCCAGCAACTAGCGGGGGGGCACAACTACAATGAGCAGTTCTTC	CASQQLAGGHNYNEQFF
.	TRBV7-2	.	TRBJ1-1	TGTGCCAGCAGCTTAACTCAACAGGGGAACACTGAAGCTTTCTTT	CASSLTQQGNTEAFF
.	TRBV6-5	once	TRBJ2-7	TGTGCCAGCAGTTACGGGGGGGCCCGCTACGAGCAGTACTTC	CASSYGGARYEQYF
TRBD1	TRBV2	.	TRBJ1-3	TGTGCCAGCAGTCCGGACAGGGCGTTAGCTGGAAACACCATATATTTT	CASSPDRALAGNTIYF
.	TRBV7-9	.	TRBJ1-2	TGTGCCAGCAGCTTAGGGACAGAGCACTATGGCTACACCTTC	CASSLGTEHYGYTF
TRBD1	TRBV25-1	.	TRBJ2-4	TGTGCCAGCAGTGAATCGGACAGGACGCTAGCCAAAAACATTCAGTACTTC	CASSESDRTLAKNIQYF
.	TRBV7-2	.	TRBJ2-5	TGTGCCAGCAGCCCATCCACCCCCCAAGAGACCCAGTACTTC	CASSPSTPQETQYF
.	TRBV10-1	.	TRBJ1-5	TGCGCCAGCAGTGAGTCCTTCGGGGGCGGAAATCAGCCCCAGCATTTT	CASSESFGGGNQPQHF
TRBD2	TRBV11-3	.	TRBJ2-5	TGTGCCAGCGCCAACGGCGGGGGAAGACAAGAGACCCAGTACTTC	CASANGGGRQETQYF
TRBD1	TRBV6-5	.	TRBJ1-1	TGTGCCAGCAGTTCACAGGGGGAAGTGAGGACTGAAGCTTTCTTT	CASSSQGEVRTEAFF
TRBD1	TRBV10-1	.	TRBJ2-6	TGCGCCAGCAGTGGCGGGACAGGCCGCTCTGGGGCCAACGTCCTGACTTTC	CASSGGTGRSGANVLTF
.	TRBV11-3	.	TRBJ1-2	TGTGCCAGCAGCTTAGGGACATCGGGTGGCTACACCTTC	CASSLGTSGGYTF
.	TRBV2	.	TRBJ2-1	TGTGCCAGCGGAAGCCCGGAGCAGGGATACAATGAGCAGTTCTTC	CASGSPEQGYNEQFF
.	TRBV19	.	TRBJ1-5	TGTGCCAGTAGACTGGGACGGGGGGCTTCGGCCCAGCATTTT	CASRLGRGASAQHF
.	TRBV6-2/TRBV6-3	.	TRBJ2-5	TGTGCCAGCAGTAACAGTGTCGTTATGGAGACCCAGTACTTC	CASSNSVVMETQYF
.	TRBV6-2/TRBV6-3	.	TRBJ2-3	TGTGCCAGCAGCTCCCGGTTCGGGACGGGGATTGGCCCAGATACGCAGTATTTT	CASSSRFGTGIGPDTQYF
.	TRBV7-2	.	TRBJ1-1	TGTGCCAGCAGCTTAGATCTTAGTTCGAACACTGAAGCTTTCTTT	CASSLDLSSNTEAFF